The 9 T cell receptor beta chains in this list originate from one sample, sequenced in a study of metastatic and nonmetastatic thyroid tumors. TCRdb reassembled clones from the PCR reads with MiXCR. The repertoire includes tens of thousands of clones, more than 20% of them detected once, and 3% to 4% sits in the top ten. No treatment had been given to any patient before thyroid surgery. The sample taken for sequencing was blood. The receptors shown here come from a male donor with papillary thyroid cancer or a benign thyroid nodule (not recorded which). Some clones in this sample may be carry-over from other donors' samples.

This clone has at least ten counts. Since a much larger clone is just one base distant, this may be a read error. The chain couples TRBV3-1 to TRBJ1-6; 7 bases are a match to TRBD1. The CDR3 is 17 residues long. With V trimmed by 4 bases and J by 8 bases, 14 bases remained unmatched. The germline gives CDR1 LGHDT, CDR2 YNNKEL (reference sequence). CDR3 loop: CASSRELRTGDDSPLHF. CDR3 coding DNA: TGTGCCAGCAGCCGAGAGCTCCGGACAGGTGATGATTCACCCCTCCACTTT.

The J gene is TRBJ1-2, the V gene TRBV18; TRBD1 might be the D (6 bases). This CDR3 has 15 amino acids. Germline assignment: CDR1 KGHSH and CDR2 LQKENI. Trimming left V 3 bases short and J 4 bases short, with 15 bases between. The CDR3 nucleotides are TGTGCCAGCTCACCTACAGGGCCTTCCTCCTATGGCTACACCTTC. Translated: CASSPTGPSSYGYTF. The whole variable domain, filled in from reference TRBV18 and TRBJ1-2, reads NAGVMQNPRHLVRRRGQEARLRCSPMKGHSHVYWYRQLPEEGLKFMVYLQKENIIDESGMPKERFSAEFPKEGPSILRIQQVVRGDSAAYFCASSPTGPSSYGYTFGSGTRLTVV.

This clone was detected ten times or more. The V gene is TRBV4-2, the J gene TRBJ1-3, with D unresolved. The V end was cut by 0 bases, the J end by 1 base, with 7 bases between. CDR3 length: 15 residues. Germline values: CDR1 LGHNA, CDR2 YNFKEQ. Here the CDR3 reads CASSQEIGSGNTIYF. The CDR3 coding sequence is TGTGCCAGCAGCCAAGAAATAGGGTCTGGAAACACCATATATTTT.

Concerning this clone itself: A much more abundant neighbour one base away suggests this may be a read error. The V call is TRBV12-3 or TRBV12-4, the J call TRBJ2-1, with a weak D call TRBD2 (6 bases). The CDR3 sequence is 15 residues long. The CDR3 coding sequence is TGTGCCGGCAGGGAAGGAGGGTCCTCCTACAATGAGCAGTTCTTC. Translation gives CAGREGGSSYNEQFF.

This clone has a count of ten or more. Given a much more abundant clone one base away, this may be a read error. The gene calls are TRBV6-1 and TRBJ1-2; no clear D gene. Germline V gene data show CDR1 as MNHNS and CDR2 as SASEGT. The CDR3 is 14 amino acids. For the CDR3, the DNA is TGTGCCAGCAGGCAAAAGGGCGGTAACTGTGGCTACACCTTC. Its protein product is CASRQKGGNCGYTF.

There are many counts of this clone. The chain links TRBV6-5 to TRBJ2-1; D call uncertain. Per germline, CDR1 MNHEY and CDR2 SVGAGI. The V gene lost 2 bases and the J gene lost 5 bases, with 16 bases spanning the gap. The CDR3 extends over 16 amino acids. CDR3: CASSYLTPNLNNEQFF. CDR3 nucleotides: TGTGCCAGCAGTTACCTTACCCCAAACCTCAACAATGAGCAGTTCTTC.

In its sample, this clone was seen many times. The chain is built from TRBV19 and TRBJ2-5; 8 bases agree with TRBD2. Germline loops: CDR1 LNHDA, CDR2 SQIVND (reference sequence). With V trimmed by 6 bases and J by 2 bases, 2 bases remained unmatched. This CDR3 region has 13 residues. The CDR3 region has the DNA TGTGCCAGTAGACTAGCGGTTCAAGAGACCCAGTACTTC. As protein: CASRLAVQETQYF.

This chain links TRBV11-1 with TRBJ1-5; 9 nucleotides line up with TRBD1. CDR1 SGHAT and CDR2 FQDESV come from the germline V gene (reference sequence). V trimming: 4 bases; J trimming: 0 bases; junction bases outside the gene matches: 7. The CDR3 loop spans 17 amino acids. In nucleotides, the CDR3 is TGTGCCAGCAGCTACAACCCGGGACAGGGTAGCAATCAGCCCCAGCATTTT. It translates to CASSYNPGQGSNQPQHF.

This clone occurred many times. The chain links TRBV5-4 to TRBJ1-2; D is unresolved. CDR3 length equals 14 residues. Germline assignment: CDR1 SGHNT and CDR2 YYREEE (reference sequence). Deletions cut 0 bases from V and 4 bases from J, with 10 bases between. The CDR3 spells CASSLGTGSYGYTF. For the CDR3, the DNA is TGTGCCAGCAGCTTGGGTACGGGCAGCTATGGCTACACCTTC.